This T cell receptor (beta chain) appears in the sequencing data of a study of blood T cell repertoires in COVID-19 (dated by TCRdb to 2019 to 2021). Notes on the research overall: Samples covering the acute and convalescent phases of COVID-19 were provided by collaborators in the United States, Italy and Spain. The samples were drawn from the first 160 participants of the ongoing ImmuneRACE study and from roughly 1,300 subjects provided by 6 global collaborators. The material from the prospective study consisted of cDNA or gDNA derived from T cells, B-cell-depleted T cells, or PBMCs. A freely available public database, intended as a resource for researchers studying the immune response to SARS-CoV-2, is where the repertoires were released. Where HLA class I and class II types were available, the types were taken from metadata supplied by the sample provider, not from assay-based typing. Subjects who had been exposed to COVID-19, were actively infected with it, or had recovered from it provided the deeply sampled blood TCRbeta repertoires that made up the dataset. Sample metadata almost always included a de-identified subject ID, COVID-19 status, age in years and sex. Overall study results and their limits: Clinical and demographic metadata were provided uncurated, with the amount varying by source and participant.

Via the germline V gene, CDR1 is SGDLS and CDR2 YYNGEE. From V the trimming removes 4 bases and from J it removes 4 bases, while the gene matches leave 4 bases of the junction unaccounted for. The CDR3 contains 15 residues, cysteine and phenylalanine counted. Solely the CDR3 DNA is kept, with 45 bases framed from the first base. A remark on this clone: Its specific antigen is unknown. Base quality data are lacking; no much larger clone is found one base away.

The collaborating institutions used their own protocols to collect whole blood in K2EDTA tubes. For TCRbeta analysis, collaborators shipped samples as frozen whole blood, isolated PBMCs, or DNA extracted from either of those sample types. TCRbeta CDR3 regions were amplified from genomic DNA by means of the immunoSEQ Assay, a bias-controlled multiplex PCR. Concerning the study's data processing: Within the assay, amplification of reference gene primers was used to estimate how many nucleated cells each sample contained. To quantify the absolute abundance of each unique TCRbeta CDR3 rearrangement, sequence reads were collapsed and filtered. For each sample, productive Simpson clonality was calculated as the square root of Simpson's diversity index across productive rearrangements. TCRdb carries this immuneACCESS record with in-frame sequences only. Its versions omit some clonotypes, under half of them owing to an unresolved V gene in the studies checked, with the rest unexplained. That table is the source of V, J and clone size, and D and trimming were worked out from the DNA. The sample table records 150,000 or so clones; roughly 90% of these occur just once. The top ten hold more than 25% of the sample.

The sequenced material came from peripheral blood. The receptor was derived from a man in his 60s with acute or convalescent COVID-19. This receptor chain uses TRBV9 and TRBJ2-1, and 11 junctional nucleotides match TRBD2. This receptor has the CDR3 CASSPGLADYNEQFF. The DNA sequence follows: TGTGCCAGCAGCCCGGGACTAGCGGATTACAATGAGCAGTTCTTC. The entire variable domain, with the stretches around the CDR3 drawn from the reference TRBV9 and TRBJ2-1 proteins, is DSGVTQTPKHLITATGQRVTLRCSPRSGDLSVYWYQQSLDQGLQFLIQYYNGEERAKGNILERFSAQQFPDLHSELNLSSLELGDSALYFCASSPGLADYNEQFFGPGTRLTVL.